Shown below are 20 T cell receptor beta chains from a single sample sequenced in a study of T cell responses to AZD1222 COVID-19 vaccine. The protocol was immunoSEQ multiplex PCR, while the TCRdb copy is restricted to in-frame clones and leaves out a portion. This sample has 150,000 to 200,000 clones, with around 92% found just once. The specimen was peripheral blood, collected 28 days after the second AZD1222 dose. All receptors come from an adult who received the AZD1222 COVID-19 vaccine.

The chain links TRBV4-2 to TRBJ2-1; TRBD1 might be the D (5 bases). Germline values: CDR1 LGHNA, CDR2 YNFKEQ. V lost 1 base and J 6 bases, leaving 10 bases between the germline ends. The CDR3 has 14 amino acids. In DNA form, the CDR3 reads TGTGCCAGCAGCCAAGTAGGACACCTCAATGAGCAGTTCTTC. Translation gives CASSQVGHLNEQFF.

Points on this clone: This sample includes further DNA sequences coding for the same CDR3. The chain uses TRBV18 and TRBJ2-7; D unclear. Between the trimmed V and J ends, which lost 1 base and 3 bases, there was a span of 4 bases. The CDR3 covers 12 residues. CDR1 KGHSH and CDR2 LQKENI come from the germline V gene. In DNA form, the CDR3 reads TGTGCCAGCTCACCACGCGACTACGAGCAGTACTTC. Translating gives CASSPRDYEQYF.

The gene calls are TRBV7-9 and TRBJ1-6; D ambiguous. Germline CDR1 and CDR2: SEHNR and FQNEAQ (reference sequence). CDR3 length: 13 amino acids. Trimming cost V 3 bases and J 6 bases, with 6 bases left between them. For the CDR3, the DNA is TGTGCCAGCAGCTTCGGTGGTAATTCACCCCTCCACTTT. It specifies CASSFGGNSPLHF.

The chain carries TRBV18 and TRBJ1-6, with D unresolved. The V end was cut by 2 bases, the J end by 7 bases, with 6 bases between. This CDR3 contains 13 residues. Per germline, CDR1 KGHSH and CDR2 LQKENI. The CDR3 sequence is CASSPGLNSPLHF. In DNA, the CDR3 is TGTGCCAGCTCACCAGGTTTGAATTCACCCCTCCACTTT.

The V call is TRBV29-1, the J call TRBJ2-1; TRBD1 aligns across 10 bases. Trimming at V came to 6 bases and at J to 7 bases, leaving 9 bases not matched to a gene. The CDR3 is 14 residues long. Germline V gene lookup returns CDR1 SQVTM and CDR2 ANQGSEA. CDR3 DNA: TGCAGCGTCCGGACGGACAGGGGGGGTAATGAGCAGTTCTTC. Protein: CSVRTDRGGNEQFF.

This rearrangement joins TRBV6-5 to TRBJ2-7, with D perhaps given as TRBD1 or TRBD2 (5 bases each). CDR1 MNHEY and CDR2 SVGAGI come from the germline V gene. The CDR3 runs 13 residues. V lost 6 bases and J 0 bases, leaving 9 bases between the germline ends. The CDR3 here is CASRGPLSYEQYF. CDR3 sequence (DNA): TGTGCCAGCAGGGGACCGCTCTCCTACGAGCAGTACTTC.

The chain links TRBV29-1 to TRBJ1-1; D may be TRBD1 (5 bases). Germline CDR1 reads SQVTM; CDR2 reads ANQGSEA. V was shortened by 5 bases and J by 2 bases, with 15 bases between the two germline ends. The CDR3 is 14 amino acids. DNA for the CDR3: TGCAGCGTTTTCGGAGGGGCGAGTAACACTGAAGCTTTCTTT. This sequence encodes CSVFGGASNTEAFF. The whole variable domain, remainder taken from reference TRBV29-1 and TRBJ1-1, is SAVISQKPSRDICQRGTSLTIQCQVDSQVTMMFWYRQQPGQSLTLIATANQGSEATYESGFVIDKFPISRPNLTFSTLTVSNMSPEDSSIYLCSVFGGASNTEAFFGQGTRLTVV.

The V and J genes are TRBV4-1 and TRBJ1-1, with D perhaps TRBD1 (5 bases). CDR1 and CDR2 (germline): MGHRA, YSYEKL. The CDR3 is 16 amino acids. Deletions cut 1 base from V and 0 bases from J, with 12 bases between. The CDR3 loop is CASSQVRGDLNTEAFF. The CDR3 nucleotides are TGCGCCAGCAGCCAAGTCCGTGGGGACCTGAACACTGAAGCTTTCTTT.

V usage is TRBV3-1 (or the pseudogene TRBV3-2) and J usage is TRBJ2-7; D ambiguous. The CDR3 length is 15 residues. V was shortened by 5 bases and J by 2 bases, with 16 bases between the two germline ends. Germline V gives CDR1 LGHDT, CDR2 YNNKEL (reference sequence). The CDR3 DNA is TGTGCCAGCAGCTTCCGACCGTCGTGGGCCTACGAGCAGTACTTC. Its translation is CASSFRPSWAYEQYF.

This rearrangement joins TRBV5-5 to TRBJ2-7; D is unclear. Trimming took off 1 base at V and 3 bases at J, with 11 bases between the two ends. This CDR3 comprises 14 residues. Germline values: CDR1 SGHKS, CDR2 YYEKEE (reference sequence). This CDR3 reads CASSLSLVFYEQYF. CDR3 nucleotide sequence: TGTGCCAGCAGCTTGAGTCTAGTTTTCTACGAGCAGTACTTC.

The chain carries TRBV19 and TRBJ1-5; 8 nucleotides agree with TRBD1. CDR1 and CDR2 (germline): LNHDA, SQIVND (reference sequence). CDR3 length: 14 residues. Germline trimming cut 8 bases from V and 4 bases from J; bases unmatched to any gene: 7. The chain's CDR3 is CASGWTGRNQPQHF. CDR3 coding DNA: TGTGCCAGTGGCTGGACAGGGAGGAATCAGCCCCAGCATTTT.

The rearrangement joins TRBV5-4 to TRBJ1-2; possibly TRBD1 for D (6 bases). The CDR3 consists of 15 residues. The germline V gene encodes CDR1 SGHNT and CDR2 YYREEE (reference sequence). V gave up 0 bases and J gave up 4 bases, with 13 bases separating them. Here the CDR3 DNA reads TGTGCCAGCAGCTTGGCCCTCAGGGGAGGCTATGGCTACACCTTC. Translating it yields CASSLALRGGYGYTF. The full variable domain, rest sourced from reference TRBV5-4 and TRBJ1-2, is ETGVTQSPTHLIKTRGQQVTLRCSSQSGHNTVSWYQQALGQGPQFIFQYYREEENGRGNFPPRFSGLQFPNYSSELNVNALELDDSALYLCASSLALRGGYGYTFGSGTRLTVV.

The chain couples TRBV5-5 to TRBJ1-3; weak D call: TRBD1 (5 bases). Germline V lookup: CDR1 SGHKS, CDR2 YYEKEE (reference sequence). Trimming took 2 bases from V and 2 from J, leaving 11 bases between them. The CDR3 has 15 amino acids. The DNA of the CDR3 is TGTGCCAGCAGCTTAGCAGGGAGCGCTGGAAACACCATATATTTT. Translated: CASSLAGSAGNTIYF.

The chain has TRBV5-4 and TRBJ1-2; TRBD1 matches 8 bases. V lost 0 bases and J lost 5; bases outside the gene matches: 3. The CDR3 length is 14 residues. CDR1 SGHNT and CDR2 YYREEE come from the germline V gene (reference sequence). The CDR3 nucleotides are TGTGCCAGCAGCTTGGGCGACAGGGGTTATGGCTACACCTTC. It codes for CASSLGDRGYGYTF.

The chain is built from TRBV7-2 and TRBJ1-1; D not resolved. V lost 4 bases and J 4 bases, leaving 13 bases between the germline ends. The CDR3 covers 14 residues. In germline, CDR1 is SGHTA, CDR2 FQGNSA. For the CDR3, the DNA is TGTGCCAGCAGCTACCTAGAATGGAGCACTGAAGCTTTCTTT. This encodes CASSYLEWSTEAFF.

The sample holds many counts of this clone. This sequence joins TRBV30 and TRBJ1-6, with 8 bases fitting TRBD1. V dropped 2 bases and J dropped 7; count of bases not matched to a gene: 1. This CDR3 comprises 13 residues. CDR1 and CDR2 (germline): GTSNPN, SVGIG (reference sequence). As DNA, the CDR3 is TGTGCCTGGAGTCGACAGGGGAATTCACCCCTCCACTTT. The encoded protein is CAWSRQGNSPLHF.

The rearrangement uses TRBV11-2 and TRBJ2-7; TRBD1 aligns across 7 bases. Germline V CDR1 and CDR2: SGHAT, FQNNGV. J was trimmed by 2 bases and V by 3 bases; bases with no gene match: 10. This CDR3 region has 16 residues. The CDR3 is CASSLAGTARPYEQYF. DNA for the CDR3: TGTGCCAGCAGCTTGGCCGGGACAGCGAGACCCTACGAGCAGTACTTC.

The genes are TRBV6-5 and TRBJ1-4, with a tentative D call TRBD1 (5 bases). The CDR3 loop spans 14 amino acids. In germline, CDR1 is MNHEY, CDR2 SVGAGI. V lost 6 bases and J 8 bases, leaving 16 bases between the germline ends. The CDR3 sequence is CASSSGGVGEKLFF. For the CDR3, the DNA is TGTGCCAGCAGCTCCGGGGGTGTTGGAGAAAAACTGTTTTTT.

DNA of the CDR3: TGCGCCAGCAGTGAGTCGGGCAGGAGCTCCTACAATGAGCAGTTCTTC. Amino acid sequence: CASSESGRSSYNEQFF. The rearrangement joins TRBV10-1 to TRBJ2-1, with unresolved D. V lost 0 bases and J 0 bases, leaving 9 bases between the germline ends. Looked up from germline, CDR1 is WNHNN and CDR2 is SYGVQD (reference sequence). This CDR3 contains 16 residues.

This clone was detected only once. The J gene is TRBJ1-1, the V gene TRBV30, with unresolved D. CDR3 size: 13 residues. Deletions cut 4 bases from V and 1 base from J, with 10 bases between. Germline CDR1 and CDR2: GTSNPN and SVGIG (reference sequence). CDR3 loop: CAWNRQQNTEAFF. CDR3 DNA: TGTGCCTGGAACCGCCAGCAGAACACTGAAGCTTTCTTT.